This is a list of T cell receptor beta chains from one sample in a study of blood T cell repertoires in COVID-19. Data came from immunoSEQ multiplex PCR; TCRdb stores just in-frame clones and leaves some out. The table has about 150,000 clones, 70% to 90% seen once; the top ten hold 0.55% to 0.6%. Sequencing input: peripheral blood. The source is a man aged 55 to 70 with COVID-19, enrolled during active disease. CDR3s leave out the opening cysteine and the closing phenylalanine or tryptophan.

V gene	J gene	CDR3 length	CDR3 protein
TRBV6-6	TRBJ1-3	9	ASRLGNTIY
TRBV25-1	TRBJ2-2	14	ASATSGVLTAGELF
TRBV6-5	TRBJ2-7	12	ASRAGYRSYEQY
TRBV12-5	TRBJ2-3	14	ASGLLKTIPPDTQY
TRBV6-5	TRBJ1-1	13	ASRTAQGKNTEAF
TRBV6-6	TRBJ1-2	10	AGTRGNYGYT
TRBV14	TRBJ1-2	14	ASSPVGYGHRYGYT
TRBV24-1	TRBJ1-4	12	ATSDEAVNEKLF
TRBV19	TRBJ1-1	10	ASRVGGTEAF
TRBV12-3/TRBV12-4	TRBJ2-3	11	ASSLRHTDTQY
TRBV18	TRBJ1-3	15	ASSPNRATSSGNTIY
TRBV7-2	TRBJ2-2	13	ASSLWGLGTGELF
TRBV11-1	TRBJ2-5	13	ASSGDYSGQETQY
TRBV14	TRBJ1-1	11	ASSQYRGTEAF
TRBV5-1	TRBJ2-7	12	ASSPGGGGYEQY
TRBV29-1	TRBJ2-2	12	SVPGQANTGELF
TRBV20-1	TRBJ1-5	11	SASPDRDQPQH